The next 20 T cell receptor beta chains were all read from a single sample in a study of cytomegalovirus exposure and HLA in healthy donors. It was with 60 Vbeta and 13 Jbeta primers that the PCR ran. TCRdb keeps only in-frame clones here, not all; method: immunoSEQ multiplex PCR. There are some 95,000 clones in the sample; 60% to 75% occur only once, and 0.95% to 1.5% lies in the top ten. The sample was PBMCs. Receptor source: a female donor in good health and CMV-seronegative.

This clone has just a few counts. This sequence joins TRBV4-1 and TRBJ2-6; weak D call: TRBD1 (5 bases). V was trimmed by 1 base and J by 1 base, leaving 14 bases between them. CDR3 size: 18 residues. Germline lookup yields CDR1 MGHRA and CDR2 YSYEKL. The CDR3 loop reads CASSQVPRTLSGANVLTF. The CDR3 DNA reads TGCGCCAGCAGCCAAGTCCCCCGGACACTTTCTGGGGCCAACGTCCTGACTTTC.

The rearrangement joins TRBV6-1 to TRBJ2-7; the D is unclear. Germline-derived CDR1 and CDR2 are MNHNS and SASEGT. CDR3 length equals 15 residues. V lost 4 bases and J 4 bases, leaving 17 bases between the germline ends. CDR3: CASSGARPAQYEQYF. Written as DNA, the CDR3 is TGTGCCAGCAGTGGAGCGAGGCCTGCTCAATACGAGCAGTACTTC.

This clone was seen more than once but under ten times. The chain combines TRBV6-1 with TRBJ1-2; 10 nucleotides align to TRBD1. Germline loops: CDR1 MNHNS, CDR2 SASEGT. The CDR3 is 15 residues long. Trimming took 7 bases from V and 5 from J; bases not matched to a gene: 10. The CDR3: CASIPGWDRGYGYTF. The CDR3 DNA is TGTGCCAGCATCCCAGGGTGGGACAGGGGTTATGGCTACACCTTC.

The V and J genes are TRBV5-6 and TRBJ2-7; 10 nucleotides agree with TRBD1. The CDR3 runs to 16 residues. CDR1 and CDR2 from the germline V gene are SGHDT and YYEEEE. V was pared by 6 bases and J by 0 bases, with 9 bases of the junction left unmatched. The CDR3 DNA reads as TGTGCCAGCAACAGGGGGGGGACAGGGGTCTCCTACGAGCAGTACTTC. Encoded protein: CASNRGGTGVSYEQYF.

The chain is built from TRBV5-6 and TRBJ1-1, with TRBD1 as a possible D gene (5 bases). Per germline, CDR1 SGHDT and CDR2 YYEEEE. V was cut by 3 bases and J by 8 bases, with 8 bases left in between. The CDR3 has 11 amino acids. The CDR3 region is CASSSGGEAFF. Written as DNA, the CDR3 is TGTGCCAGCAGCTCCGGGGGGGAAGCTTTCTTT.

V is TRBV4-3 and J is TRBJ1-6, with unresolved D. Trimming removed 4 bases at V and 7 bases at J, with 11 bases between. In germline, CDR1 is LGHNA, CDR2 YSLEER. The CDR3 extends over 14 amino acids. As DNA, the CDR3 is TGCGCCAGCAGCCGGCGGGGTTCCAATTCACCCCTCCACTTT. Translating it yields CASSRRGSNSPLHF.

The chain is built from TRBV7-9 and TRBJ2-3, with 13 bases matching TRBD2. After removal of 5 bases from V and 2 bases from J, the junction contained 10 bases not matched to a gene. This CDR3 region has 18 residues. The germline gives CDR1 SEHNR, CDR2 FQNEAQ (reference sequence). Here the CDR3 reads CASSLGLAGVSFTDTQYF. The CDR3 region has the DNA TGTGCCAGCAGCCTTGGACTAGCGGGAGTGTCGTTCACAGATACGCAGTATTTT. The variable domain in full, completed from reference TRBV7-9 and TRBJ2-3, reads DTGVSQNPRHKITKRGQNVTFRCDPISEHNRLYWYRQTLGQGPEFLTYFQNEAQLEKSRLLSDRFSAERPKGSFSTLEIQRTEQGDSAMYLCASSLGLAGVSFTDTQYFGPGTRLTVL.

The rearrangement uses TRBV28 and TRBJ2-7; D may be TRBD1 (6 bases). Trimming removed 4 bases at V and 1 base at J, with 11 bases between. The germline V gene has CDR1 MDHEN and CDR2 SYDVKM. CDR3 length: 14 residues. The CDR3 DNA sequence: TGTGCCAGCAGTTCCAGACAGGAGTCCTACGAGCAGTACTTC. Translation: CASSSRQESYEQYF.

This sequence joins TRBV6-5 and TRBJ1-2; D might be TRBD1 (6 bases). CDR1 is MNHEY and CDR2 is SVGAGI in the germline V gene. The CDR3 contains 14 residues. The ends were cut back, 0 bases at V and 6 bases at J, with 11 bases in the middle. The CDR3 loop is CASSYSWGRDGYTF. DNA of the CDR3: TGTGCCAGCAGTTACTCGTGGGGGCGCGATGGCTACACCTTC.

The chain has TRBV27 and TRBJ2-4; no firm D call. The V and J ends lost 3 bases and 0 bases respectively, with 12 bases between them. The V gene's germline CDR1 is MNHEY and CDR2 SMNVEV (reference sequence). This CDR3 contains 16 residues. The CDR3 spells CASSFPLSKAKNIQYF. For the CDR3, the DNA is TGTGCCAGCAGTTTCCCCCTCAGTAAAGCCAAAAACATTCAGTACTTC.

The rearrangement links TRBV2 to TRBJ1-1; TRBD1 aligns across 8 bases. The CDR3 length is 18 residues. Germline V lookup: CDR1 SNHLY, CDR2 FYNNEI. The V segment lost 5 bases and the J segment 1 base; nucleotides outside the gene matches: 15. The CDR3 region is CASSFSPRTGYWNTEAFF. CDR3 in DNA: TGTGCCAGCAGTTTTTCCCCCCGGACAGGGTACTGGAACACTGAAGCTTTCTTT.

The chain carries TRBV9 and TRBJ2-3; D gene ambiguous. The germline CDR1 and CDR2 sequences are SGDLS and YYNGEE. The CDR3 runs to 15 residues. Trimming shortened V by 0 bases and J by 0 bases, and 8 bases separated the two germline ends. CDR3: CASSVGGPSTDTQYF. CDR3 DNA: TGTGCCAGCAGCGTAGGTGGCCCGAGCACAGATACGCAGTATTTT.

This clone was detected a few times. V usage is TRBV2 and J usage is TRBJ1-1; D may be TRBD1 (6 bases). The germline V gene has CDR1 SNHLY and CDR2 FYNNEI. V was clipped by 6 bases and J by 6 bases, with 14 bases between them. This CDR3 region has 13 residues. DNA for the CDR3: TGTGCCAGCAGGTTACAGGGAAACTCTGAAGCTTTCTTT. Translating gives CASRLQGNSEAFF. The full variable domain, rest sourced from reference TRBV2 and TRBJ1-1, is EPEVTQTPSHQVTQMGQEVILRCVPISNHLYFYWYRQILGQKVEFLVSFYNNEISEKSEIFDDQFSVERPDGSNFTLKIRSTKLEDSAMYFCASRLQGNSEAFFGQGTRLTVV.

This chain joins TRBV9 and TRBJ2-1, with 10 positions matching TRBD2. This CDR3 is built from 15 residues. Germline assignment: CDR1 SGDLS and CDR2 YYNGEE. The ends lost 4 bases at V and 6 bases at J; junction bases unmatched: 7. CDR3 protein: CASSSLAGVSNEQFF. CDR3 nucleotide sequence: TGTGCCAGCAGCTCCCTAGCGGGAGTTAGCAATGAGCAGTTCTTC. Full variable domain (rest looked up from reference TRBV9 and TRBJ2-1): DSGVTQTPKHLITATGQRVTLRCSPRSGDLSVYWYQQSLDQGLQFLIQYYNGEERAKGNILERFSAQQFPDLHSELNLSSLELGDSALYFCASSSLAGVSNEQFFGPGTRLTVL.

This clone appeared once. The V and J genes are TRBV30 and TRBJ2-7; D call uncertain. CDR1 GTSNPN and CDR2 SVGIG come from the germline V gene (reference sequence). V dropped 0 bases and J dropped 6 bases, with 12 bases sitting between them. The CDR3 length is 13 residues. The CDR3 reads CAWSVRSTGEQYF. DNA of the CDR3: TGTGCCTGGAGTGTACGATCTACGGGCGAGCAGTACTTC.

This clone occurred a few times. The J gene is TRBJ2-6, the V gene TRBV5-4, with 9 bases matching TRBD1. This CDR3 is 16 amino acids long. J gave up 2 bases and V 3 bases, and 3 bases lay outside the gene matches. Germline V gene sequence: CDR1 SGHNT, CDR2 YYREEE (reference sequence). Here the CDR3 reads CASSSGQGPGANVLTF. The CDR3 DNA is TGTGCCAGCAGCTCGGGACAGGGCCCTGGGGCCAACGTCCTGACTTTC.

The chain joins TRBV19 to TRBJ2-7; TRBD2 matches 8 bases. This CDR3 spans 14 amino acids. The junction had 9 bases not matched to a gene; V was cut back by 5 bases and J by 6 bases. In germline, CDR1 is LNHDA, CDR2 SQIVND (reference sequence). The CDR3 here is CASSQITSGGEQYF. Here the CDR3 DNA reads TGTGCCAGTAGTCAAATCACCAGCGGGGGCGAGCAGTACTTC.

The chain uses TRBV10-3 and TRBJ1-1, with D possibly TRBD1 on 6 matching bases. Looked up from germline, CDR1 is ENHRY and CDR2 is SYGVKD. V was shortened by 5 bases and J by 8 bases, with 12 bases between the two germline ends. The length of the CDR3 is 12 residues. DNA for the CDR3: TGTGCCATCAGTAGGACAGATACAGAAGCTTTCTTT. Translating gives CAISRTDTEAFF.

J is TRBJ2-7 and V is TRBV28; weak D call: TRBD1 (6 bases). The CDR3 consists of 14 residues. Germline lookup yields CDR1 MDHEN and CDR2 SYDVKM. V lost 6 bases and J 4 bases, leaving 16 bases between the germline ends. Written as DNA, the CDR3 is TGTGCCAGCAGCCCGGGGACACCTCCATACGAGCAGTACTTC. It translates to CASSPGTPPYEQYF.

This chain connects TRBV6-1 to TRBJ1-2; D call uncertain. Germline assignment: CDR1 MNHNS and CDR2 SASEGT. This CDR3 region has 12 residues. Between the trimmed V and J ends, which lost 7 bases and 2 bases, there was a span of 8 bases. CDR3 DNA: TGTGCCAGCACCCCGGAGAACTATGGCTACACCTTC. It specifies CASTPENYGYTF.